These 27 T cell receptor beta chains were all obtained from the same sample, sequenced in a study of human T cells and chemical hapten exposure. TCRdb itself ran the RACE reads through MiXCR, one entry per CDR3 protein. The sample yields about 92,000 distinct CDR3 sequences, 11% seen once. Time point specified: patch test 3, about 24 weeks after DPC sensitization. Documented treatment: therapeutic diphenylcyclopropenone sensitization with weekly scalp DPC. Here the sequenced sample was whole blood, taken in connection with sensitization to the hapten diphenylcyclopropenone (DPC). These receptors were taken from a woman aged 30 to 39 with alopecia areata. Some clones in this sample may be carry-over from other donors' samples.

This clonotype was counted between two and nine times. In nucleotides, the CDR3 is TGCAGTGCTAGGGCCGGGACATGGAATCAGCCCCAGCATTTT. Encoded protein: CSARAGTWNQPQHF. The chain couples TRBV20-1 to TRBJ1-5, with D possibly TRBD1 on 6 matching bases. The germline CDR1 and CDR2 sequences are DFQATT and SNEGSKA (reference sequence). V lost 3 bases and J 4 bases, leaving 13 bases between the germline ends. This CDR3 is 14 amino acids long.

This chain connects TRBV25-1 to TRBJ2-7; 7 bases are a match to TRBD2. The CDR3 runs 11 residues. The trim removed 8 bases at V and 4 bases at J, leaving 2 bases unmatched. Germline V gene lookup returns CDR1 MGHDK and CDR2 SYGVNS. The CDR3 coding sequence is TGTGCCAGCGGGGGGGGTTACGAGCAGTACTTC. It encodes CASGGGYEQYF.

This clonotype was recorded a few times. The chain links TRBV6-1 to TRBJ2-7; D unclear. V dropped 2 bases and J dropped 6 bases, with 11 bases sitting between them. The CDR3 totals 13 residues. CDR1 is MNHNS and CDR2 is SASEGT in the germline V gene. In nucleotides, the CDR3 is TGTGCCAGCAGTGAACCTTTAATATCCGAGCAGTACGTC. Encoded protein: CASSEPLISEQYV.

J is TRBJ1-2 and V is TRBV19, with TRBD1 as a possible D gene (5 bases). The V end lost 3 bases, the J end lost 7 bases, and 24 bases lay between the germline ends. This CDR3 contains 17 residues. Germline CDR1 is LNHDA and CDR2 is SQIVND (reference sequence). DNA of the CDR3: TGTGCCAGTAGTATTAGAATCGGGACCCTCCGTCATAGTGGCTACACCTTC. This translates into CASSIRIGTLRHSGYTF.

This clonotype occurred a few times. The CDR3 region has the DNA TGCGCCAGCAGCTTGGCCCCCAATACGATAGATACCTATGGCTACACCTTC. Protein sequence: CASSLAPNTIDTYGYTF. V is TRBV5-1 and J is TRBJ1-2; unclear D gene. V lost 0 bases to trimming and J lost 4 bases, with 19 bases between them. Looked up from germline, CDR1 is SGHRS and CDR2 is YFSETQ. This CDR3 is 17 amino acids long.

There are many counts of this clonotype. The chain uses TRBV6-4 and TRBJ2-1; D perhaps matches TRBD2 (7 bases). Trimming pared 3 bases from V and 4 bases from J, leaving 10 bases between. The CDR3 has 14 residues. Germline CDR1 is MRHNA and CDR2 is SNTAGT. In DNA form, the CDR3 reads TGTGCCAGCAGTGAAGGGGGGGATTACAATGAGCAGTTCTTC. Amino acids: CASSEGGDYNEQFF.

Note on this clonotype: This may be a read error, as it is one base from a much larger clone. V and J are TRBV7-6 and TRBJ2-5; 10 bases map to TRBD2. The V gene end was trimmed by 5 bases and the J gene end by 2 bases; junction bases not matched to a gene: 8. The germline gives CDR1 SGHVS, CDR2 FNYEAQ. The CDR3 contains 16 residues. CDR3 nucleotide sequence: TGTGCCAGCAGCCCGCACGGACTAGCGGAACAAGAGACCCAGTACTTC. Its protein is CASSPHGLAEQETQYF.

The chain recombines TRBV28 with TRBJ2-7; TRBD1 matches 8 bases. The CDR3 contains 15 residues. V was clipped by 2 bases and J by 0 bases; unmatched bases: 3. The V gene's germline CDR1 is MDHEN and CDR2 SYDVKM. CDR3 sequence reads: CASSLGQGSSYEQYV. The CDR3 DNA reads as TGTGCCAGCAGTTTAGGACAGGGTAGCTCCTACGAGCAGTACGTC.

This clonotype showed up many times. This chain connects TRBV3-1 to TRBJ2-3; 10 nucleotides agree with TRBD2. This CDR3 contains 16 residues. Trimming cost V 0 bases and J 4 bases; bases outside gene matches: 4. Germline V gene data show CDR1 as LGHDT and CDR2 as YNNKEL (reference sequence). The CDR3 coding sequence is TGTGCCAGCAGCCAAGAAGCAGCGGGAGGGTCAGATACGCAGTATTTT. This translates into CASSQEAAGGSDTQYF.

The chain combines TRBV12-3 or TRBV12-4 with TRBJ1-2; 8 bases align to TRBD1. The CDR3 is 14 residues long. V lost 7 bases and J lost 4; bases outside the gene matches: 8. The CDR3 nucleotides read TGTGCCAGCACCTTGACAGGGGCAAGCTATGGCTACACCTTC. Amino acid sequence: CASTLTGASYGYTF.

There are many counts of this clonotype. The gene calls are TRBV20-1 and TRBJ2-5; TRBD1 agrees at 9 bases. Germline V CDR1 and CDR2: DFQATT, SNEGSKA (reference sequence). Trimming removed 6 bases from V and 4 bases from J; junction bases left unmatched: 6. This CDR3 has 13 amino acids. This chain's CDR3 is CSAMGQGIETQYF. The CDR3 coding sequence is TGCAGTGCCATGGGACAGGGAATAGAGACCCAGTACTTC.

This clonotype was seen only a few times. The V gene is TRBV10-2, the J gene TRBJ2-1, with 13 bases aligning to TRBD2. Germline-derived CDR1 and CDR2 are WSHSY and SAAADI. The CDR3 length is 15 residues. Trimming at V came to 3 bases and at J to 13 bases, leaving 9 bases not matched to a gene. CDR3 in DNA: TGCGCCAGCAGTGATTTGACTAGCGGGGGGATAAGCCAGTTCTTC. Protein: CASSDLTSGGISQFF.

This chain connects TRBV29-1 to TRBJ1-3; D ambiguous. Deletions cut 4 bases from V and 0 bases from J, with 7 bases between. This CDR3 has 13 amino acids. CDR1 is SQVTM and CDR2 is ANQGSEA in the germline V gene. CDR3 in DNA: TGCAGCGTTGCTACACTCTCTGGAAACACCATATATTTT. It codes for CSVATLSGNTIYF.

This clonotype was seen ten or more times. At one of its ends the junction is not consistent with the germline gene, which may arise from a read error. V gene TRBV7-7 combines with J gene TRBJ2-5; TRBD2 matches at 8 bases. From germline, CDR1 is SSHAT and CDR2 FNYEAQ (reference sequence). This CDR3 has 16 amino acids. CDR3 DNA: TGTGCTAGCAGCTTTGGACTAGCTGGCTCCCAAGAGACCCAGTACTTC. Residues: CASSFGLAGSQETQYF.

This clonotype was observed many times. The chain is built from TRBV6-5 and TRBJ2-2; TRBD2 agrees at 13 bases. V lost 5 bases to trimming and J lost 4 bases; unmatched junction nucleotides: 7. The CDR3 runs to 17 residues. The germline gives CDR1 MNHEY, CDR2 SVGAGI. Written as DNA, the CDR3 is TGTGCCAGCAGTACAAGGACTAGCGGGAGTGGCACCGGGGAGCTGTTTTTT. Residues: CASSTRTSGSGTGELFF.

This clonotype was detected only a few times. This rearrangement joins TRBV2 to TRBJ2-1, with 7 bases aligning to TRBD1. V shed 7 bases and J 2 bases; nucleotides not matched to a gene: 8. Looked up from germline, CDR1 is SNHLY and CDR2 is FYNNEI. CDR3 length equals 15 residues. In nucleotides, the CDR3 is TGTGCCAGCATCAAGGACCAGGGGGCCTACAATGAGCAGTTCTTC. This gives the protein CASIKDQGAYNEQFF. The full variable domain, rest sourced from reference TRBV2 and TRBJ2-1, is EPEVTQTPSHQVTQMGQEVILRCVPISNHLYFYWYRQILGQKVEFLVSFYNNEISEKSEIFDDQFSVERPDGSNFTLKIRSTKLEDSAMYFCASIKDQGAYNEQFFGPGTRLTVL.

This clonotype showed up many times. The chain is built from TRBV6-2 or TRBV6-3 and TRBJ2-1, with 12 bases matching TRBD2. This CDR3 spans 13 amino acids. V shed 5 bases, J shed 10 bases, and the junction held 3 bases outside the gene matches. In germline, CDR1 is MNHEY, CDR2 SVGEGT. The CDR3 sequence is CASSILAGGEQFF. CDR3 nucleotide sequence: TGTGCCAGCAGTATCCTAGCGGGAGGGGAGCAGTTCTTC.

This clonotype was counted ten times or more. This chain uses TRBV12-3 or TRBV12-4 with TRBJ2-1; TRBD2 agrees at 8 bases. The J segment lost 4 bases and the V segment lost 6 bases, leaving 8 bases of the junction unmatched. The CDR3 runs to 15 residues. Written as DNA, the CDR3 is TGTGCCAGCAGCATGAGCGGGAGTTTTTACAATGAGCAGTTCTTC. Its translation is CASSMSGSFYNEQFF.

The sample holds a few counts of this clonotype. The CDR3 DNA is TGTGCCAGCAGTTTAGGTCCTAACACAGATACGCAGTATTTT. It codes for CASSLGPNTDTQYF. The gene calls are TRBV27 and TRBJ2-3; D unclear. In germline, CDR1 is MNHEY, CDR2 SMNVEV (reference sequence). Deletions cut 2 bases from V and 2 bases from J, with 8 bases between. The CDR3 is 14 amino acids.

The CDR3 protein is CASNLFYSNQPQHF. The CDR3 DNA reads TGTGCCAGCAACCTCTTTTATAGCAATCAGCCCCAGCATTTT. The chain links TRBV27 to TRBJ1-5; D is undetermined. The germline gives CDR1 MNHEY, CDR2 SMNVEV (reference sequence). The CDR3 has 14 amino acids. The ends were cut back, 7 bases at V and 0 bases at J, with 10 bases in the middle.

There are many counts of this clonotype. The genes are TRBV5-1 and TRBJ2-3; 12 bases align to TRBD2. The CDR3 is 17 amino acids. The V segment lost 5 bases and the J segment 4 bases; nucleotides outside the gene matches: 11. From germline, CDR1 is SGHRS and CDR2 YFSETQ. CDR3 in amino acids: CASRRASGGAFADTQYF. In DNA, the CDR3 is TGCGCCAGCAGGCGGGCTAGCGGGGGGGCCTTCGCAGATACGCAGTATTTT.

This clonotype has ten or more counts. This chain connects TRBV29-1 to TRBJ1-1; possibly TRBD1 for D (6 bases). Germline V CDR1 and CDR2: SQVTM, ANQGSEA. V dropped 7 bases and J dropped 2 bases, with 11 bases sitting between them. The CDR3 covers 12 residues. CDR3 loop: CSGGQSNTEAFF. The DNA for the CDR3 is TGCAGCGGCGGACAGAGTAACACTGAAGCTTTCTTT.

At least ten counts were recorded for this clonotype. The CDR3 sequence: CASSLEGGRSGANVLTF. CDR3 in DNA: TGCGCCAGCAGCTTGGAGGGCGGCAGATCTGGGGCCAACGTCCTGACTTTC. The chain has TRBV5-1 and TRBJ2-6; unclear D gene. Trimming shortened V by 0 bases and J by 1 base, and 11 bases separated the two germline ends. Germline CDR1 and CDR2: SGHRS and YFSETQ. The CDR3 extends over 17 amino acids. Complete variable domain (other parts from reference TRBV5-1 and TRBJ2-6): KAGVTQTPRYLIKTRGQQVTLSCSPISGHRSVSWYQQTPGQGLQFLFEYFSETQRNKGNFPGRFSGRQFSNSRSEMNVSTLELGDSALYLCASSLEGGRSGANVLTFGAGSRLTVL.

This clonotype was detected only a few times. DNA of the CDR3: TGCAGCGTTGAAGCCGGCTCCTCCTACGAGCAGTACTTC. Encoded protein: CSVEAGSSYEQYF. The rearrangement joins TRBV29-1 to TRBJ2-7, with D unclear. Germline loops: CDR1 SQVTM, CDR2 ANQGSEA. This CDR3 has 13 amino acids. V was cut by 1 base and J by 0 bases, with 7 bases left in between.

This sequence joins TRBV11-3 and TRBJ2-1, with TRBD2 identical over 9 bases. Germline V gene sequence: CDR1 SGHNT, CDR2 YENEEA. CDR3 length: 14 residues. V was clipped by 8 bases and J by 11 bases; unmatched bases: 13. The DNA for the CDR3 is TGTGCCAGCTCACTCGGGCTAGCGGGGTCAAAGCAGTTCTTC. This translates into CASSLGLAGSKQFF.

The V call is TRBV6-2 or TRBV6-3, the J call TRBJ1-5; D is uncertain. CDR1 MNHEY and CDR2 SVGEGT come from the germline V gene. V lost 4 bases and J 3 bases, leaving 22 bases between the germline ends. The CDR3 has 18 residues. CDR3 region: CASSSSETYTADNQPQHF. The CDR3 DNA follows: TGTGCCAGCAGTTCCTCCGAGACGTATACAGCGGACAATCAGCCCCAGCATTTT.

In this sample, this clonotype turned up many times. The rearrangement links TRBV6-1 to TRBJ2-7; D remains unclear. Trimming left V 2 bases short and J 3 bases short, with 5 bases between. Germline V gives CDR1 MNHNS, CDR2 SASEGT. This CDR3 is built from 12 residues. CDR3 sequence (DNA): TGTGCCAGCAGTGAAATGGGCTACGAGCAGTACGTC. Translated, it gives CASSEMGYEQYV.